This is a list of T cell receptor beta chains from one sample in a study of blood T cell repertoires in COVID-19. TCRdb keeps only in-frame clones here, not all; method: immunoSEQ multiplex PCR. This repertoire shows a few hundred thousand clones, 85% found once; its top ten account for roughly 2.5%. Source material: PBMCs or T cells enriched from blood (not recorded which). The receptors were sampled from a woman between 50 and 59 years old who had recovered from COVID-19. CDR3s include the opening cysteine and the closing phenylalanine or tryptophan. Fields, in order: D gene, CDR3 length, J gene, V gene, clone size, CDR3 DNA, CDR3 protein. D genes are given only for firm matches. Size values are once, few and many counts, or a class for expanded clones, and some rows have none.

>.|16|TRBJ1-1|TRBV10-3|.
TGTGCCATCAAATCGATGGCGGGCAGTGAGAACACTGAAGCTTTCTTT
CAIKSMAGSENTEAFF
>.|14|TRBJ2-7|TRBV24-1|.
TGTGCCACCACAAGGTCGGGGGGCGAGGACGAGCAGTACTTC
CATTRSGGEDEQYF
>.|13|TRBJ2-3|TRBV6-1|few
TGTGCCAGCAGTGAGGGCAGGCGCGATACGCAGTATTTT
CASSEGRRDTQYF
>.|12|TRBJ1-1|TRBV30|.
TGTGCCTGGAGGGTACAGCCTTTTAAAGCTTTCTTT
CAWRVQPFKAFF
>.|14|TRBJ2-3|TRBV5-1|.
TGCGCCAGCAGGGGACATTCCAGCACAGATACGCAGTATTTT
CASRGHSSTDTQYF
>.|19|TRBJ2-2|TRBV7-6|.
TGTGCCAGCAGCAACTCGCCCCCCCGCCCGAAGGGGCTGGTCGGGGAGCTGTTTTTT
CASSNSPPRPKGLVGELFF
>TRBD2|16|TRBJ2-7|TRBV7-8|.
TGTGCCAGCAGCCAGAATTTAGGCGGGAGTTCCTACGAGCAGTACTTC
CASSQNLGGSSYEQYF
>.|16|TRBJ1-5|TRBV7-2|.
TGTGCCAGCAGCCCATTAGCGAGAGCTCTTCCCCAGCCCCAGCATTTT
CASSPLARALPQPQHF
>.|15|TRBJ1-1|TRBV5-5|.
TGTGCCAGCTTAGGTGGCGCACGGACTAACACTGAAGCTTTCTTT
CASLGGARTNTEAFF
>TRBD2|16|TRBJ2-5|TRBV7-8|.
TGTGCCAGCAGCTTTCTAGCGGGGGTGGACCAAGAGACCCAGTACTTC
CASSFLAGVDQETQYF
>TRBD2|15|TRBJ2-2|TRBV7-2|.
TGTGCCAGCAGCTTAGTGGGAGGGCCCGCCGGGGAGCTGTTTTTT
CASSLVGGPAGELFF
>.|14|TRBJ2-5|TRBV28|.
TGTGCCAGCAGTTTCGCTGACAGGCCGGGGACCCAGTACTTC
CASSFADRPGTQYF
>TRBD1|13|TRBJ2-7|TRBV7-3|.
TGTGCCAGCAGCTCCGGGACAGGGGGCGAGCAGTACTTC
CASSSGTGGEQYF
>TRBD1|15|TRBJ1-5|TRBV7-2|.
TGTGCCAGCAGGGCAGGACAGGGGCACAATCAGCCCCAGCATTTT
CASRAGQGHNQPQHF
>.|13|TRBJ1-1|TRBV6-5|.
TGTGCCAGTTTACAGGGAATTCATAAGGAAGCTTTCTTT
CASLQGIHKEAFF
>.|14|TRBJ1-1|TRBV5-4|.
TGTGCCAGCAGCTGGATCTCGGGGGGGACTGAAGCTTTCTTT
CASSWISGGTEAFF
>.|13|TRBJ1-2|TRBV6-1|.
TGTGCCAGCAGTGACACAGGTTTTTATGGCTACACCTTC
CASSDTGFYGYTF
>.|12|TRBJ1-6|TRBV12-3/TRBV12-4|.
TGTGCCAGCGGACAGAGTAATTCACCCCTCCACTTT
CASGQSNSPLHF
>.|12|TRBJ1-5|TRBV7-2|.
TGTGCCAGCAGCCTATTTAATCAGCCCCAGCATTTT
CASSLFNQPQHF
>.|12|TRBJ1-1|TRBV29-1|.
TGCAGCGTTGGGGCGGGGAACACTGAAGCTTTCTTT
CSVGAGNTEAFF
>TRBD1|13|TRBJ1-5|TRBV19|.
TGTGCCAGTAGCCCCGACAGGGTTCAGCCCCAGCATTTT
CASSPDRVQPQHF
>.|14|TRBJ1-1|TRBV7-8|few
TGTGCCAGCAGCTTAGCGGGCCAGGGGACTGAAGCTTTCTTT
CASSLAGQGTEAFF
>.|15|TRBJ1-2|TRBV7-6|.
TGTGCCAGCAGCTTAGCGCCGGACAGAAACTATGGCTACACCTTC
CASSLAPDRNYGYTF
>.|15|TRBJ2-7|TRBV28|.
TGTGCCAGCAGTTTATCGGACAGTAGCTCCTACGAGCAGTACTTC
CASSLSDSSSYEQYF
>.|13|TRBJ2-3|TRBV19|many
TGTGCCAGTAGTAGTAGGACAGCAGATACGCAGTATTTT
CASSSRTADTQYF
>TRBD1|18|TRBJ1-6|TRBV18|.
TGTGCCAGCTCACCACCCATCGCTCCCGGCAGGGGGCAAAGGGCCCTCCACTTT
CASSPPIAPGRGQRALHF
>.|21|TRBJ1-3|TRBV18|.
TGTGCCAGCTCACAGGGGGATTCCAGACCTTTTAGGGCAATCTCTGGAAACACCATATATTTT
CASSQGDSRPFRAISGNTIYF
>TRBD1|14|TRBJ2-7|TRBV5-4|.
TGTGCCAGCAGCTTGTACAGGGGTCCCTACGAGCAGTACTTC
CASSLYRGPYEQYF
>.|15|TRBJ1-5|TRBV3-1/TRBV3-2|.
TGTGCCAGCAGCCAAGGGGACACCGGGCATCAGCCCCAGCATTTT
CASSQGDTGHQPQHF